These 19 T cell receptor beta chains were sequenced from one sample in a study of STAT5B mutations in CD4+ large granular lymphocyte leukemia. The repertoire was sequenced with immunoSEQ multiplex PCR; TCRdb's copy has only in-frame clones and lacks some. This sample yields over 25,000 clones, of which approximately 80% are seen a single time; approximately 6% belongs to the top ten. Sequenced material: CD4+ T cells from blood buffy coats. The receptors were gathered from a human donor in good health.

The rearrangement links TRBV5-1 to TRBJ2-3; no clear D. Trimming left V 0 bases short and J 1 base short, with 9 bases between. Germline CDR1 SGHRS, CDR2 YFSETQ. The CDR3 covers 15 residues. This CDR3 is CASSLEPGGTDTQYF. As DNA, the CDR3 is TGCGCCAGCAGCTTGGAACCGGGCGGCACAGATACGCAGTATTTT.

The chain has TRBV5-5 and TRBJ1-2; D gene ambiguous. This CDR3 is 17 amino acids long. V was cut by 0 bases and J by 5 bases, with 20 bases left in between. Germline CDR1 SGHKS, CDR2 YYEKEE (reference sequence). The CDR3, as DNA: TGTGCCAGCAGCTTGGCGGAGGCGGCAGCCGCGTCTTATGGCTACACCTTC. Encoded protein: CASSLAEAAAASYGYTF.

This rearrangement joins TRBV7-9 to TRBJ2-2; D might be TRBD1 or TRBD2, each matching 5 bases. The germline CDR1 and CDR2 sequences are SEHNR and FQNEAQ (reference sequence). The CDR3 has 16 amino acids. V was cut by 1 base and J by 3 bases, with 12 bases left in between. CDR3 region: CASSLGNRDHTGELFF. The DNA of the CDR3 is TGTGCCAGCAGCTTAGGAAACCGGGACCACACCGGGGAGCTGTTTTTT.

The V and J genes are TRBV11-2 and TRBJ1-1; D remains unclear. Trimming took off 3 bases at V and 2 bases at J, with 10 bases between the two ends. CDR3 length: 14 residues. Germline V gene sequence: CDR1 SGHAT, CDR2 FQNNGV. This CDR3 reads CASSFGILNTEAFF. The CDR3 DNA reads as TGTGCCAGCAGCTTCGGGATTTTAAACACTGAAGCTTTCTTT.

This clone was recorded a few times. This sequence joins TRBV10-3 and TRBJ1-5; 7 bases map to TRBD1. The J segment lost 3 bases and the V segment lost 8 bases, leaving 4 bases of the junction unmatched. The CDR3 is 13 residues long. Germline V gives CDR1 ENHRY, CDR2 SYGVKD. DNA of the CDR3: TGTGCCATCCAGGGGGACCTCAATCAGCCCCAGCATTTT. Protein: CAIQGDLNQPQHF.

This chain links TRBV6-6 with TRBJ2-5, with unresolved D. The germline gives CDR1 MNHNY, CDR2 SVGAGI (reference sequence). V shed 2 bases and J shed 5 bases, with 3 bases lying between them. This CDR3 comprises 11 residues. The CDR3 DNA reads as TGTGCCAGCAGTTACGGGGAGACCCAGTACTTC. It translates to CASSYGETQYF.

J is TRBJ2-5 and V is TRBV4-3; TRBD1 is a possible D gene (7 bases). Trimming removed 0 bases at V and 5 bases at J, with 13 bases between. From germline, CDR1 is LGHNA and CDR2 YSLEER. The CDR3 consists of 15 residues. The CDR3 loop is CASSQDSAGGETQYF. CDR3 nucleotides: TGCGCCAGCAGCCAAGATTCCGCAGGGGGGGAGACCCAGTACTTC.

The chain has TRBV18 and TRBJ1-4; D is undetermined. V lost 3 bases to trimming and J lost 4 bases, with 3 bases between them. CDR3 length: 12 residues. The germline CDR1 and CDR2 sequences are KGHSH and LQKENI. The CDR3 loop reads CASSPYNEKLFF. CDR3 DNA: TGTGCCAGCTCACCTTATAATGAAAAACTGTTTTTT. The complete variable domain, with remaining parts taken from reference TRBV18 and TRBJ1-4, reads NAGVMQNPRHLVRRRGQEARLRCSPMKGHSHVYWYRQLPEEGLKFMVYLQKENIIDESGMPKERFSAEFPKEGPSILRIQQVVRGDSAAYFCASSPYNEKLFFGSGTQLSVL.

V usage is TRBV5-4 and J usage is TRBJ1-3, with a possible D match to TRBD1 (6 bases). This CDR3 region has 17 residues. Germline CDR1 and CDR2: SGHNT and YYREEE (reference sequence). V lost 0 bases, J lost 0 bases, and 13 bases lay in between. For the CDR3, the DNA is TGTGCCAGCAGCTTGGGAGGACAGAGAATCTCTGGAAACACCATATATTTT. Protein sequence: CASSLGGQRISGNTIYF.

The chain employs TRBV2 and TRBJ1-2, with D possibly matching TRBD1 (6 bases). Germline CDR1 is SNHLY and CDR2 is FYNNEI. Deletions cut 5 bases from V and 0 bases from J, with 10 bases between. The CDR3 is 14 residues long. This CDR3 is CASSYRESNYGYTF. The CDR3, as DNA: TGTGCCAGCAGTTACAGGGAGTCTAACTATGGCTACACCTTC. The full variable domain, in which reference TRBV2 and TRBJ1-2 provide the parts outside the CDR3, is EPEVTQTPSHQVTQMGQEVILRCVPISNHLYFYWYRQILGQKVEFLVSFYNNEISEKSEIFDDQFSVERPDGSNFTLKIRSTKLEDSAMYFCASSYRESNYGYTFGSGTRLTVV.

The chain links TRBV16 to TRBJ1-2; TRBD1 matches at 10 bases. Per germline, CDR1 KGHSY and CDR2 FQNENV. The V segment lost 3 bases and the J segment 6 bases; nucleotides outside the gene matches: 7. This CDR3 comprises 15 residues. The CDR3 bases are TGTGCCAGCAGCCAGCGACAGGGGGCGCGGAATGGCTACACCTTC. Translating gives CASSQRQGARNGYTF.

The V and J genes are TRBV10-3 and TRBJ1-6; TRBD1 matches at 9 bases. The germline gives CDR1 ENHRY, CDR2 SYGVKD. The CDR3 sequence is 14 residues long. Trimming took 4 bases from V and 9 from J; bases not matched to a gene: 4. The CDR3 reads CAISGQGEGSPLHF. CDR3 nucleotide sequence: TGTGCCATCAGTGGACAGGGGGAGGGTTCACCCCTCCACTTT.

The chain combines TRBV27 with TRBJ2-1, with D possibly being TRBD2 (7 bases). Germline V gene sequence: CDR1 MNHEY, CDR2 SMNVEV (reference sequence). The CDR3 sequence is 16 residues long. The V and J ends lost 5 bases and 6 bases respectively, with 20 bases between them. CDR3 protein: CASSTLKGGGSNEQFF. The CDR3 nucleotides read TGTGCCAGCAGTACCCTAAAAGGGGGGGGAAGCAATGAGCAGTTCTTC.

The J gene is TRBJ1-5, the V gene TRBV18; D is unresolved. Germline CDR1 and CDR2: KGHSH and LQKENI. V lost 6 bases and J lost 4, with 7 bases in between. The CDR3 has 12 residues. The CDR3 reads CASSVPNQPQHF. The CDR3, as DNA: TGTGCCAGCTCGGTTCCAAATCAGCCCCAGCATTTT.

The chain couples TRBV18 to TRBJ1-4, with D possibly being TRBD1 (6 bases). V was trimmed by 3 bases and J by 2 bases, leaving 10 bases between them. The CDR3 has 15 amino acids. CDR1 is KGHSH and CDR2 is LQKENI in the germline V gene. The CDR3 DNA is TGTGCCAGCTCACCGGGGGGGCCCACTAATGAAAAACTGTTTTTT. Protein product: CASSPGGPTNEKLFF.

The rearrangement joins TRBV28 to TRBJ2-7, with 9 bases fitting TRBD2. CDR3 length: 17 amino acids. Losses at the gene ends were 2 bases for V and 1 base for J; bases not matched to a gene: 9. Germline V gene sequence: CDR1 MDHEN, CDR2 SYDVKM. The CDR3 loop is CASSLGGASGISYEQYV. CDR3 in DNA: TGTGCCAGCAGTTTAGGCGGTGCTAGCGGGATTTCCTACGAGCAGTACGTC.

The chain uses TRBV9 and TRBJ1-1; D might be TRBD1 (6 bases). The length of the CDR3 is 14 residues. Germline-derived CDR1 and CDR2 are SGDLS and YYNGEE. Trimming removed 4 bases at V and 5 bases at J, with 15 bases between. CDR3 bases: TGTGCCAGCAGCTCACACTCACAGGGAACTGAAGCTTTCTTT. Translating gives CASSSHSQGTEAFF.

The chain recombines TRBV6-1 with TRBJ2-5, with D unresolved. Germline values: CDR1 MNHNS, CDR2 SASEGT. V lost 2 bases and J lost 4, with 14 bases in between. The CDR3 loop spans 15 amino acids. The CDR3 region has the DNA TGTGCCAGCAGTGAACCTAGAACCCGCGGAGAGACCCAGTACTTC. This sequence encodes CASSEPRTRGETQYF.

The chain uses TRBV27 and TRBJ2-3, with a weak D call TRBD2 (7 bases). Per the germline V gene, CDR1 is MNHEY and CDR2 is SMNVEV (reference sequence). V lost 6 bases and J lost 5, with 18 bases in between. The CDR3 is 15 amino acids. CDR3 sequence (DNA): TGTGCCAGCAGGGAACTGGGGGGGCTGCAAGATACGCAGTATTTT. It translates to CASRELGGLQDTQYF.